This T cell receptor (beta chain) was captured by sequencing in a study of shared clonotypes between healthy human individuals. Whole-study context: Donors had three CD4 naive, three CD4 memory, two CD8 naive and one CD8 memory plate apiece.

This CDR3 spans 20 amino acids. V shed 0 bases, J shed 8 bases, and the junction held 19 bases outside the gene matches. From germline, CDR1 is LGHNA and CDR2 YNFKEQ. Assay used: immunoSEQ multiplex PCR; TCRdb lists only in-frame clones, some missing. In the table there are about 680,000 clones, 60% to 75% of which are singletons. The material sequenced was memory CD4+ T cells sorted from blood. The subset: CD45RA-negative fraction. The chain combines TRBV4-2 with TRBJ2-2; 9 nucleotides line up with TRBD2. The sequence came from a woman aged 25 to 45 in good health. In DNA, the CDR3 is TGTGCCAGCAGCCAAGATACGGGTTTTCGCGGGAGGGCCCAACGGGGGGAGCTGTTTTTT. It codes for CASSQDTGFRGRAQRGELFF.